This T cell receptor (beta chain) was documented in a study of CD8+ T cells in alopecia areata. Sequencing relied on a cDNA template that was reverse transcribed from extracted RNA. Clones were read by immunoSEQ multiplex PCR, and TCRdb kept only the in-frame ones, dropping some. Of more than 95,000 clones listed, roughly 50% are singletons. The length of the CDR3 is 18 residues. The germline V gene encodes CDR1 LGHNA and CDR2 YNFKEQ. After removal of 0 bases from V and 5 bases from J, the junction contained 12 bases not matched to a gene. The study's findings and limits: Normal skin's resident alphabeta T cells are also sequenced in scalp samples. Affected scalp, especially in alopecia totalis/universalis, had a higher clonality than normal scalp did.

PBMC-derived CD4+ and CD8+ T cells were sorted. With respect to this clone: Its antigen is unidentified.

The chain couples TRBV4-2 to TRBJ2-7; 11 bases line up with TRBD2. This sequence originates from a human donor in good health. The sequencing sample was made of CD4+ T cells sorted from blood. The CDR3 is CASSQDLAGGPDTHEQYF. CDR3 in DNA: TGTGCCAGCAGCCAAGATTTAGCGGGGGGGCCAGATACCCACGAGCAGTACTTC.